A single sample gave rise to the 28 T cell receptor beta chains below, sequenced in a study of cytotoxic CD8 clonotypes in ibrutinib-treated CLL. Assay used: immunoSEQ multiplex PCR; TCRdb lists only in-frame clones, some missing. The table records fewer than 400,000 clones, around 66% of them present only once. This sample comprised PBMCs, obtained after 36 months of ibrutinib treatment. The receptors derive from a human donor with chronic lymphocytic leukemia.

The chain carries TRBV25-1 and TRBJ2-5; TRBD1 aligns across 10 bases. Germline V gene data show CDR1 as MGHDK and CDR2 as SYGVNS. J was trimmed by 3 bases and V by 4 bases; bases with no gene match: 5. The CDR3 totals 15 residues. Here the CDR3 reads CASSGLGTGEETQYF. For the CDR3, the DNA is TGTGCCAGCAGTGGGCTAGGGACAGGGGAAGAGACCCAGTACTTC.

This chain connects TRBV5-1 to TRBJ2-7; D might be TRBD2 (5 bases). Germline CDR1 is SGHRS and CDR2 is YFSETQ. The length of the CDR3 is 13 residues. Trimming stripped 6 bases from V and 1 base from J, with 11 bases between. CDR3 sequence: CASTVDWSYEQYF. CDR3 DNA sequence: TGCGCCAGCACCGTGGACTGGTCCTACGAGCAGTACTTC.

V and J are TRBV5-4 and TRBJ2-7; TRBD1 matches 8 bases. CDR3 length equals 14 residues. J lost 5 bases, V lost 0 bases, and 4 bases had no gene match. Germline CDR1 SGHNT, CDR2 YYREEE (reference sequence). The CDR3 sequence is CASSLGTGYNEQYF. DNA for the CDR3: TGTGCCAGCAGCTTGGGGACAGGGTATAACGAGCAGTACTTC.

This chain joins TRBV28 and TRBJ2-5, with 8 positions matching TRBD2. This CDR3 has 18 amino acids. Germline CDR1 reads MDHEN; CDR2 reads SYDVKM. V lost 3 bases to trimming and J lost 1 base; unmatched junction nucleotides: 13. CDR3 protein: CASSFLPREDQSQETQYF. CDR3 in DNA: TGTGCCAGCAGTTTCCTCCCGCGGGAGGACCAGTCCCAAGAGACCCAGTACTTC.

The rearrangement links TRBV5-1 to TRBJ2-7; D may be TRBD1 (7 bases). V lost 4 bases and J 1 base, leaving 12 bases between the germline ends. The CDR3 extends over 14 amino acids. Germline loops: CDR1 SGHRS, CDR2 YFSETQ. CDR3 residues: CASSPTGRSYEQYF. The DNA for the CDR3 is TGCGCCAGCAGCCCGACAGGGAGGTCCTACGAGCAGTACTTC. Looking up the rest from reference TRBV5-1 and TRBJ2-7 gives the full variable domain: KAGVTQTPRYLIKTRGQQVTLSCSPISGHRSVSWYQQTPGQGLQFLFEYFSETQRNKGNFPGRFSGRQFSNSRSEMNVSTLELGDSALYLCASSPTGRSYEQYFGPGTRLTVT.

The V gene is TRBV7-9, the J gene TRBJ2-5, with 8 bases that match TRBD1. V was clipped by 5 bases and J by 5 bases; unmatched bases: 7. The CDR3 is made up of 14 amino acids. Germline lookup yields CDR1 SEHNR and CDR2 FQNEAQ (reference sequence). The DNA of the CDR3 is TGTGCCAGCAGCCCTGGACAGGGAGCCGAGACCCAGTACTTC. Translated, it gives CASSPGQGAETQYF. Full variable domain (rest looked up from reference TRBV7-9 and TRBJ2-5): DTGVSQNPRHKITKRGQNVTFRCDPISEHNRLYWYRQTLGQGPEFLTYFQNEAQLEKSRLLSDRFSAERPKGSFSTLEIQRTEQGDSAMYLCASSPGQGAETQYFGPGTRLLVL.

The chain has TRBV6-5 and TRBJ1-3, with 7 bases fitting TRBD1. J was trimmed by 0 bases and V by 6 bases; bases with no gene match: 5. The CDR3 extends over 15 amino acids. Per the germline V gene, CDR1 is MNHEY and CDR2 is SVGAGI. The CDR3 DNA reads as TGTGCCAGCAGCTCCGGGACAGCCTCTGGAAACACCATATATTTT. Its protein is CASSSGTASGNTIYF.

The chain recombines TRBV7-8 with TRBJ2-3; 8 nucleotides agree with TRBD1. V lost 5 bases and J lost 6; bases outside the gene matches: 7. CDR1 is SGHVS, CDR2 FQNEAQ, per germline. This CDR3 is built from 14 residues. The CDR3 bases are TGTGCCAGCAGCCCCGGACAGGGTCGGGATACGCAGTATTTT. Protein product: CASSPGQGRDTQYF.

V usage is TRBV2 and J usage is TRBJ1-5; 7 bases fit TRBD1. The CDR3 has 17 amino acids. With V trimmed by 8 bases and J by 0 bases, 13 bases remained unmatched. Per the germline V gene, CDR1 is SNHLY and CDR2 is FYNNEI. The CDR3 DNA sequence: TGTGCCAGCCGGGGACAGCGCGCTCCTTATAGCAATCAGCCCCAGCATTTT. Translation: CASRGQRAPYSNQPQHF.

This chain joins TRBV6-1 and TRBJ1-5; no reliable D call. Trimming removed 0 bases at V and 7 bases at J, with 13 bases between. The CDR3 runs to 15 residues. Germline loops: CDR1 MNHNS, CDR2 SASEGT. CDR3 sequence (DNA): TGTGCCAGCAGTGAAGCGCTAAGTGGGTTCCAGCCCCAGCATTTT. Residues: CASSEALSGFQPQHF.

The chain couples TRBV29-1 to TRBJ2-5; D possibly matches TRBD1 or TRBD2 (7 bases each). Germline CDR1 reads SQVTM; CDR2 reads ANQGSEA. The V and J ends lost 2 bases and 7 bases respectively, with 14 bases between them. The CDR3 sequence is 13 residues long. Written as DNA, the CDR3 is TGCAGCGTTGAATTGGGCAGGGGGGGGACCCAGTACTTC. It specifies CSVELGRGGTQYF.

The chain employs TRBV11-3 and TRBJ2-2; D is perhaps TRBD2 (5 bases). The V end lost 4 bases, the J end lost 7 bases, and 16 bases lay between the germline ends. This CDR3 has 15 residues. Germline V CDR1 and CDR2: SGHNT, YENEEA. CDR3 in amino acids: CASSSNILEGGELFF. DNA of the CDR3: TGTGCCAGCAGCTCTAACATTCTAGAGGGCGGGGAGCTGTTTTTT.

This clone has just a few counts. The chain uses TRBV10-1 and TRBJ1-1; the D is unclear. V was shortened by 6 bases and J by 5 bases, with 10 bases between the two germline ends. Germline V gene sequence: CDR1 WNHNN, CDR2 SYGVQD (reference sequence). This CDR3 contains 12 residues. This chain's CDR3 is CASSNTRTEAFF. The CDR3 coding sequence is TGCGCCAGCAGCAATACAAGGACTGAAGCTTTCTTT.

The V and J genes are TRBV9 and TRBJ2-7; 8 bases are a match to TRBD2. After removal of 4 bases from V and 3 bases from J, the junction contained 6 bases not matched to a gene. The CDR3 is made up of 14 amino acids. Germline assignment: CDR1 SGDLS and CDR2 YYNGEE. CDR3 in DNA: TGTGCCAGCAGCCGGCGGGGGGAGGACTACGAGCAGTACTTC. Protein product: CASSRRGEDYEQYF.

This rearrangement joins TRBV7-2 to TRBJ2-1, with D perhaps TRBD1 or TRBD2 (5 bases each). This CDR3 spans 13 amino acids. Trimming removed 6 bases at V and 5 bases at J, with 11 bases between. Germline CDR1 reads SGHTA; CDR2 reads FQGNSA. The CDR3 nucleotides read TGTGCCAGCAGTACCGGGGCAAACAATGAGCAGTTCTTC. Protein sequence: CASSTGANNEQFF. The variable domain in full, completed from reference TRBV7-2 and TRBJ2-1, reads GAGVSQSPSNKVTEKGKDVELRCDPISGHTALYWYRQSLGQGLEFLIYFQGNSAPDKSGLPSDRFSAERTGGSVSTLTIQRTQQEDSAVYLCASSTGANNEQFFGPGTRLTVL.

V gene TRBV7-9 combines with J gene TRBJ1-2, with unresolved D. With 7 bases removed from V and 0 bases from J, the gap between germline ends came to 12 bases. The CDR3 runs to 14 residues. Germline V gene lookup returns CDR1 SEHNR and CDR2 FQNEAQ (reference sequence). The CDR3 DNA follows: TGTGCCAGCACCCAGACAATCGCTAACTATGGCTACACCTTC. This sequence encodes CASTQTIANYGYTF.

This chain joins TRBV15 and TRBJ1-2; 11 bases align to TRBD1. V shed 1 base and J 7 bases; nucleotides not matched to a gene: 5. Germline V gene data show CDR1 as LNHNV and CDR2 as YYDKDF (reference sequence). The CDR3 extends over 15 amino acids. Here the CDR3 DNA reads TGTGCCACCAGCAGAGCTGGACAGGGGGCTCGTGGCTACACCTTC. Amino acids: CATSRAGQGARGYTF.

The rearrangement joins TRBV7-2 to TRBJ2-3, with D perhaps matching TRBD1 (6 bases). Trimming left V 4 bases short and J 7 bases short, with 24 bases between. Germline CDR1 is SGHTA and CDR2 is FQGNSA. This CDR3 spans 17 amino acids. DNA for the CDR3: TGTGCCAGCAGCTCGAGATGGGGGCTAGCCAACCCCAATACGCAGTATTTT. Protein: CASSSRWGLANPNTQYF.

This clone was recorded a few times. V usage is TRBV15 and J usage is TRBJ2-3; 7 positions agree with TRBD1. CDR1 is LNHNV and CDR2 is YYDKDF in the germline V gene (reference sequence). The CDR3 has 19 amino acids. After removal of 0 bases from V and 3 bases from J, the junction contained 15 bases not matched to a gene. The CDR3 coding sequence is TGTGCCACCAGCAGAGATCGGTGGACAGGTTCGAGGGGTACAGATACGCAGTATTTT. Translated, it gives CATSRDRWTGSRGTDTQYF.

There are a few counts of this clone. The chain carries TRBV4-1 and TRBJ1-6; 7 bases agree with TRBD1. Looked up from germline, CDR1 is MGHRA and CDR2 is YSYEKL. With 3 bases clipped from V and 7 bases from J, the junction kept 6 bases outside the gene matches. This CDR3 is 15 amino acids long. The CDR3 loop is CASSHAGTENSPLHF. The DNA for the CDR3 is TGCGCCAGCAGCCACGCCGGGACAGAGAATTCACCCCTCCACTTT.

This chain's CDR3 is CASSPRDRGRDTQYF. In DNA form, the CDR3 reads TGTGCCAGCAGCCCCCGGGACAGGGGGCGAGATACGCAGTATTTT. The genes are TRBV7-2 and TRBJ2-3; 12 bases align to TRBD1. The J segment lost 5 bases and the V segment lost 5 bases, leaving 5 bases of the junction unmatched. There are 15 residues in the CDR3. The germline V gene encodes CDR1 SGHTA and CDR2 FQGNSA. The whole variable domain, remainder taken from reference TRBV7-2 and TRBJ2-3, is GAGVSQSPSNKVTEKGKDVELRCDPISGHTALYWYRQSLGQGLEFLIYFQGNSAPDKSGLPSDRFSAERTGGSVSTLTIQRTQQEDSAVYLCASSPRDRGRDTQYFGPGTRLTVL.

This chain joins TRBV2 and TRBJ1-4, with a possible D match to TRBD1 (6 bases). Germline V lookup: CDR1 SNHLY, CDR2 FYNNEI. V dropped 9 bases and J dropped 6 bases, with 20 bases sitting between them. The CDR3 runs to 15 residues. This CDR3 reads CARGGLGVTDEKLFF. The CDR3 nucleotides are TGTGCCAGAGGGGGGTTGGGGGTTACAGATGAAAAACTGTTTTTT.

The rearrangement joins TRBV2 to TRBJ2-3; 9 bases match TRBD2. The CDR3 is made up of 14 amino acids. Trimming removed 3 bases from V and 7 bases from J; junction bases left unmatched: 5. Germline loops: CDR1 SNHLY, CDR2 FYNNEI. The CDR3 sequence is CASSDSGGWYTQYF. CDR3 nucleotides: TGTGCCAGCAGTGACAGCGGGGGGTGGTATACGCAGTATTTT.

This clone occurred once. The chain recombines TRBV6-1 with TRBJ2-3, with 7 bases lining up with TRBD2. Germline V CDR1 and CDR2: MNHNS, SASEGT. CDR3 length: 16 residues. After removal of 1 base from V and 2 bases from J, the junction contained 6 bases not matched to a gene. The DNA for the CDR3 is TGTGCCAGCAGTGAAGAGCGGGGAGCGTACACAGATACGCAGTATTTT. The encoded protein is CASSEERGAYTDTQYF.

J is TRBJ1-1 and V is TRBV4-1; D call uncertain. CDR1 MGHRA and CDR2 YSYEKL come from the germline V gene. The CDR3 spans 11 residues. Trimming cost V 1 base and J 11 bases, with 8 bases left between them. The CDR3 here is CASSQAGFAFF. CDR3 nucleotides: TGCGCCAGCAGCCAAGCCGGGTTTGCTTTCTTT.

The V call is TRBV5-8, the J call TRBJ1-1; 10 nucleotides agree with TRBD1. The ends lost 6 bases at V and 5 bases at J; junction bases unmatched: 7. From germline, CDR1 is SGHTS and CDR2 YDEGEE. This CDR3 is built from 14 residues. Here the CDR3 DNA reads TGTGCCAGCATGACGACAGGGGGCTGGACTGAAGCTTTCTTT. Amino acids: CASMTTGGWTEAFF.

This clone has only a few counts. The chain is built from TRBV20-1 and TRBJ2-5, with D perhaps matching TRBD2 (6 bases). V was shortened by 7 bases and J by 5 bases, with 8 bases between the two germline ends. The CDR3 extends over 10 amino acids. From germline, CDR1 is DFQATT and CDR2 SNEGSKA (reference sequence). This chain's CDR3 is CSGGRETQYF. CDR3 coding DNA: TGCAGTGGGGGGAGGGAGACCCAGTACTTC.

The chain recombines TRBV5-5 with TRBJ1-1, with D possibly TRBD1 on 6 matching bases. Germline CDR1 is SGHKS and CDR2 is YYEKEE (reference sequence). The CDR3 is 13 residues long. V was clipped by 5 bases and J by 4 bases, with 12 bases between them. The CDR3 is CASRKIGGTEAFF. As DNA, the CDR3 is TGTGCCAGCAGGAAGATAGGGGGCACTGAAGCTTTCTTT.